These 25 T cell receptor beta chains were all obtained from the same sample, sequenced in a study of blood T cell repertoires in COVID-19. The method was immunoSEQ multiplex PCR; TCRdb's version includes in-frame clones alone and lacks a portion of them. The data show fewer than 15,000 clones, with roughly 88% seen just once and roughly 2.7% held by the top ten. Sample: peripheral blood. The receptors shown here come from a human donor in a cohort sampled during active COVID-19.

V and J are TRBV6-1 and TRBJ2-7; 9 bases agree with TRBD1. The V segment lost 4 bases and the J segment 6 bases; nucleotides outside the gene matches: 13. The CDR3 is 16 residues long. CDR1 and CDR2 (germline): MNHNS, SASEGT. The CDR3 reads CASSGRTGVLRVEQYF. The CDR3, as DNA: TGTGCCAGCAGTGGTAGGACAGGGGTGCTTAGGGTCGAGCAGTACTTC.

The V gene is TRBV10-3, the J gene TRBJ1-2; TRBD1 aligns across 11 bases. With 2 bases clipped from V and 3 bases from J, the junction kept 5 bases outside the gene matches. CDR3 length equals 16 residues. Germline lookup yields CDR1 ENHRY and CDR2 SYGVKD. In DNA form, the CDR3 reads TGTGCCATCAGTGAGGGCGGGGACAGGGGGGACTATGGCTACACCTTC. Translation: CAISEGGDRGDYGYTF.

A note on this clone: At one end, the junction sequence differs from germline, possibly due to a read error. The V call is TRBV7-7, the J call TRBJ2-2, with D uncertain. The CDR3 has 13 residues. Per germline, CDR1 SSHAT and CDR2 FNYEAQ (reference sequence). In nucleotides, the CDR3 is TGTGCTAGCAGACATCCCAGGACCGGGGAGCTGTTTTTT. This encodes CASRHPRTGELFF.

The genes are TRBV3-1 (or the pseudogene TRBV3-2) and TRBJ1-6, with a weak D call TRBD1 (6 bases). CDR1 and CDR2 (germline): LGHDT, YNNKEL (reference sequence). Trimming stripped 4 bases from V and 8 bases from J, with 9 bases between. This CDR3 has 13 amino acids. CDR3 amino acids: CASSPDRYSPLHF. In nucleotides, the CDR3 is TGTGCCAGCAGCCCCGACAGGTATTCACCCCTCCACTTT.

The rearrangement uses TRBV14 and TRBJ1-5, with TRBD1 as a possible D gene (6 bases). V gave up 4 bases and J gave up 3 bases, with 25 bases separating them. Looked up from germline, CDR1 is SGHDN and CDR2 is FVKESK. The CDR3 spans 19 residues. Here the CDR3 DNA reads TGTGCCAGCAGCCTGAGTCCCCCATACAGGGAGGGTAACAATCAGCCCCAGCATTTT. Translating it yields CASSLSPPYREGNNQPQHF. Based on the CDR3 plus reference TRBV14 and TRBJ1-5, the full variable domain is EAGVTQFPSHSVIEKGQTVTLRCDPISGHDNLYWYRRVMGKEIKFLLHFVKESKQDESGMPNNRFLAERTGGTYSTLKVQPAELEDSGVYFCASSLSPPYREGNNQPQHFGDGTRLSIL.

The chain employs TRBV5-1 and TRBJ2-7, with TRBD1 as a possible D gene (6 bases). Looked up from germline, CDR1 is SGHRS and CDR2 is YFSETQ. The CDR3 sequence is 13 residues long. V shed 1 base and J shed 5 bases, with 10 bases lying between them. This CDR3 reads CASSLSRGNEQYF. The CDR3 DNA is TGCGCCAGCAGCTTGAGCAGGGGCAACGAGCAGTACTTC.

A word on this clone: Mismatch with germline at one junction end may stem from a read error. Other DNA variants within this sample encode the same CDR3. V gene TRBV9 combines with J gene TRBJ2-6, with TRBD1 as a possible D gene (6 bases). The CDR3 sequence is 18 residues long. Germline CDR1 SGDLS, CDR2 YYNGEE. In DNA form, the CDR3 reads TGTGCCAGCAGCGTAGCTCTGGGACAAGGGTACGGGGCCAACGTCCTAACTTTC. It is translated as CASSVALGQGYGANVLTF.

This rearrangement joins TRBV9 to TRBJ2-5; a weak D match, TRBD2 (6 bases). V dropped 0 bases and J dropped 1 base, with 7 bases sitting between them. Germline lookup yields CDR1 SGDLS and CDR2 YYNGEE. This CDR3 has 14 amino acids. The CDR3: CASSVAGVQETQYF. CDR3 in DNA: TGTGCCAGCAGCGTAGCGGGGGTCCAAGAGACCCAGTACTTC.

The CDR3 bases are TGTGCCAGCAGCTTAGGAACTGGCGACAGGCGGAATCAGCCCCAGCATTTT. This codes for CASSLGTGDRRNQPQHF. The gene calls are TRBV11-2 and TRBJ1-5, with D perhaps matching TRBD1 (6 bases). The length of the CDR3 is 17 residues. From germline, CDR1 is SGHAT and CDR2 FQNNGV. The germline V and J ends were trimmed by 1 base and 4 bases, with 17 bases remaining between them.

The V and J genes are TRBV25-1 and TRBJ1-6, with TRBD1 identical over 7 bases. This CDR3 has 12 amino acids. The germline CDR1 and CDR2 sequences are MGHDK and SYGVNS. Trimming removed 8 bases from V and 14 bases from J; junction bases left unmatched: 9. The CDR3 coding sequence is TGTGCCAGCGAATGGGACAGCGGAACCCTCCACTTT. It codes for CASEWDSGTLHF.

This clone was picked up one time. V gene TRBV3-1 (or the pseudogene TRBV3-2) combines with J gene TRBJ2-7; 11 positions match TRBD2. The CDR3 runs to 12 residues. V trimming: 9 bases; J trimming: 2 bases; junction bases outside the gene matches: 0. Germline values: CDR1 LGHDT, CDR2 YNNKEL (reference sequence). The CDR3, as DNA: TGTGCCAGTAGCGGGGGGGCCTACGAGCAGTACTTC. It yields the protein CASSGGAYEQYF.

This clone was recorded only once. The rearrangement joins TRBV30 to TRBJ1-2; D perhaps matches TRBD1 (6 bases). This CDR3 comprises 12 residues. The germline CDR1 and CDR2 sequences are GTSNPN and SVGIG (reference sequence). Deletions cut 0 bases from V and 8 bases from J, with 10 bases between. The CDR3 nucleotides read TGTGCCTGGAGTGTACCAGGGGACGGCTACACCTTC. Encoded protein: CAWSVPGDGYTF.

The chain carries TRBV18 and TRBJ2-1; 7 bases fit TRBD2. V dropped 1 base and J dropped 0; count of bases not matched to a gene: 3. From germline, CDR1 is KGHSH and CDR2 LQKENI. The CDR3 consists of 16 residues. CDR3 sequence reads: CASSPRGGSSYNEQFF. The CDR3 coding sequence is TGTGCCAGCTCACCACGGGGGGGAAGCTCCTACAATGAGCAGTTCTTC.

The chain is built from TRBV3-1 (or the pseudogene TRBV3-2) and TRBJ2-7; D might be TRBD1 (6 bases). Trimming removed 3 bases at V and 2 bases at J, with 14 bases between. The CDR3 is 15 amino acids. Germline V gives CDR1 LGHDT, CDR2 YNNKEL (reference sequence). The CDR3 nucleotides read TGTGCCAGCAGCCAGGTGACTGACAGGACCTACGAGCAGTACTTC. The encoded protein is CASSQVTDRTYEQYF.

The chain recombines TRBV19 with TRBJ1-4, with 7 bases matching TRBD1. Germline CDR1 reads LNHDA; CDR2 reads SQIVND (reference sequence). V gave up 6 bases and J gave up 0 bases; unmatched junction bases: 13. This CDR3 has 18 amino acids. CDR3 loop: CASRTAGTALATNEKLFF. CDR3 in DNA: TGTGCCAGTAGGACTGCCGGGACAGCTCTTGCAACTAATGAAAAACTGTTTTTT.

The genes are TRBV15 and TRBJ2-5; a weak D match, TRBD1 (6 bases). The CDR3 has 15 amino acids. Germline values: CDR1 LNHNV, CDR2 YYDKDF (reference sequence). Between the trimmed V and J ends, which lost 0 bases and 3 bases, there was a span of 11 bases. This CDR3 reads CATSRDQRTEETQYF. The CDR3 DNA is TGTGCCACCAGCAGAGATCAAAGGACAGAAGAGACCCAGTACTTC. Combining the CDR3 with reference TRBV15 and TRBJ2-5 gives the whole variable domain DAMVIQNPRYQVTQFGKPVTLSCSQTLNHNVMYWYQQKSSQAPKLLFHYYDKDFNNEADTPDNFQSRRPNTSFCFLDIRSPGLGDTAMYLCATSRDQRTEETQYFGPGTRLLVL.

The CDR3 spells CATSPRQGAAGNTIYF. CDR3 in DNA: TGTGCCACCAGCCCCCGGCAGGGGGCGGCTGGAAACACCATATATTTT. The chain links TRBV15 to TRBJ1-3; 8 nucleotides align to TRBD1. Per the germline V gene, CDR1 is LNHNV and CDR2 is YYDKDF (reference sequence). V trimming: 5 bases; J trimming: 2 bases; junction bases outside the gene matches: 8. The CDR3 spans 16 residues. The complete variable domain, with remaining parts taken from reference TRBV15 and TRBJ1-3, reads DAMVIQNPRYQVTQFGKPVTLSCSQTLNHNVMYWYQQKSSQAPKLLFHYYDKDFNNEADTPDNFQSRRPNTSFCFLDIRSPGLGDTAMYLCATSPRQGAAGNTIYFGEGSWLTVV.

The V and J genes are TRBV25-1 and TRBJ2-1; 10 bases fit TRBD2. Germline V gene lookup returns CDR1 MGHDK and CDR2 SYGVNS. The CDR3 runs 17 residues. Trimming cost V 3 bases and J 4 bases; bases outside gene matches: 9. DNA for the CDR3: TGTGCCAGCAGTGACCCACTAGCGGGGTCGCGTTACAATGAGCAGTTCTTC. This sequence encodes CASSDPLAGSRYNEQFF.

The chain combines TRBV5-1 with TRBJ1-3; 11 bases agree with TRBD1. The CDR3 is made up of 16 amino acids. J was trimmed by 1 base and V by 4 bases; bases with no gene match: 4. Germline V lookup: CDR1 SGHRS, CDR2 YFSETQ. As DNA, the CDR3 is TGCGCCAGCAGCACCGGGACAGGGGGATCTGGAAACACCATATATTTT. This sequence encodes CASSTGTGGSGNTIYF. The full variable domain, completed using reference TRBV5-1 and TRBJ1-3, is KAGVTQTPRYLIKTRGQQVTLSCSPISGHRSVSWYQQTPGQGLQFLFEYFSETQRNKGNFPGRFSGRQFSNSRSEMNVSTLELGDSALYLCASSTGTGGSGNTIYFGEGSWLTVV.

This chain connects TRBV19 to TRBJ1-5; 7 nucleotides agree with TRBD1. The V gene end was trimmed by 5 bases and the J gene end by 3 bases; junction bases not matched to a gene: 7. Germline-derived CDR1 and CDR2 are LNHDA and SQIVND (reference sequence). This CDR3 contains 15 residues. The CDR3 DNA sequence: TGTGCCAGTAGTGACAGGGTGGGATCCAATCAGCCCCAGCATTTT. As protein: CASSDRVGSNQPQHF.

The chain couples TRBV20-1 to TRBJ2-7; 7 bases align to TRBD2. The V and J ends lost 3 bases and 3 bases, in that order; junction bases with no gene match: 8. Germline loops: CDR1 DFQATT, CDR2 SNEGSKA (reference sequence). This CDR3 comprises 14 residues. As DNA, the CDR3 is TGCAGTGCTAGTCAAACCGGGACTAACTACGAGCAGTACTTC. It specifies CSASQTGTNYEQYF.

The CDR3 DNA sequence: TGTGCCAGCAGTCCGGGACTAGGGCCCACCGATACGCAGTATTTT. Protein sequence: CASSPGLGPTDTQYF. The J gene is TRBJ2-3, the V gene TRBV6-2 or TRBV6-3; 8 positions agree with TRBD2. CDR1 is MNHEY and CDR2 is SVGEGT in the germline V gene. The CDR3 is 15 residues long. The V and J ends lost 5 bases and 6 bases, in that order; junction bases with no gene match: 10.

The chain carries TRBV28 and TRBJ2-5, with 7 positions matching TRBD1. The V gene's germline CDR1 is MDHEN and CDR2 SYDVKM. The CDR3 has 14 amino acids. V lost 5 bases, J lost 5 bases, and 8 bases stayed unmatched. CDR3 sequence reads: CASSNPQGRETQYF. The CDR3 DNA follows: TGTGCCAGCAGTAACCCACAGGGGCGGGAGACCCAGTACTTC.

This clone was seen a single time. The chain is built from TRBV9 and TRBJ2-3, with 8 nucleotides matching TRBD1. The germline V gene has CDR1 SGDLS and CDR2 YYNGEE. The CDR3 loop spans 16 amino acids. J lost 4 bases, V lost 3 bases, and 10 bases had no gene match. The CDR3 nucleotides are TGTGCCAGCAGCGCCCGTGGACAGGGATTGGCAGATACGCAGTATTTT. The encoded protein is CASSARGQGLADTQYF.

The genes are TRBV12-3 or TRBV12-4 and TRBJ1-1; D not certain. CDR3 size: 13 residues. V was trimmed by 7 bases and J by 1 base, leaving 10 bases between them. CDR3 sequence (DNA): TGTGCCAGCATTCGGTTCACGAACACTGAAGCTTTCTTT. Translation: CASIRFTNTEAFF.